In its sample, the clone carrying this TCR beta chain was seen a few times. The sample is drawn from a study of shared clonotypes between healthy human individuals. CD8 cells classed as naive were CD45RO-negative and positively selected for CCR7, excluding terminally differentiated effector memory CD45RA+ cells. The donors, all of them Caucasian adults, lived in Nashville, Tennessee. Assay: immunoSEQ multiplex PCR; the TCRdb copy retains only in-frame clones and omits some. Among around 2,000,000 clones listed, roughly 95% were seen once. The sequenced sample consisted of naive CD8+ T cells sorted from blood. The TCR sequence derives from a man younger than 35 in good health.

The CDR3 is CASSLWGADYEQYF. The CDR3 DNA sequence: TGTGCCAGCAGTTTATGGGGAGCCGACTACGAGCAGTACTTC. The chain couples TRBV27 to TRBJ2-7; perhaps TRBD2 as D (5 bases). The length of the CDR3 is 14 residues. The V end was cut by 1 base, the J end by 3 bases, with 10 bases between. Germline V gene data show CDR1 as MNHEY and CDR2 as SMNVEV (reference sequence).